One and the same sample provided the 27 T cell receptor beta chains below, sequenced in a study of beta chain features in type 1 diabetes. Notes on the study in general: When Type 1 diabetes patients were examined, their TCRB CDR3s proved moderately but significantly shorter in all four CD4+ subsets.

The investigators reverse transcribed all of the isolated RNA, so they sequenced expressed TCRB transcripts. The assay was immunoSEQ multiplex PCR, and TCRdb's table has in-frame clones only and misses some. The sample includes 140,000 to 150,000 clones, less than 15% of them seen just once. Their target antigens are unknown. Specimen: central memory CD4+ T cells from blood. Every receptor here comes from a man between 18 and 35 years old with type 1 diabetes.

The V and J genes are TRBV18 and TRBJ2-7; D possibly corresponds to TRBD1 (5 bases). Between the trimmed V and J ends, which lost 0 bases and 2 bases, there was a span of 14 bases. Germline CDR1 KGHSH, CDR2 LQKENI. The CDR3 spans 16 residues. CDR3 DNA sequence: TGTGCCAGCTCACCACCGGTAGGGGCAGTAGCCTACGAGCAGTACTTC. This codes for CASSPPVGAVAYEQYF.

This clone was counted between two and nine times. This chain uses TRBV18 with TRBJ2-7, with TRBD1 identical over 7 bases. This CDR3 has 14 residues. CDR1 is KGHSH and CDR2 is LQKENI in the germline V gene. With 6 bases clipped from V and 6 bases from J, the junction kept 11 bases outside the gene matches. CDR3 bases: TGTGCCAGCTCCCTCACACTGGGACAGCTCGAGCAGTACTTC. Translation: CASSLTLGQLEQYF.

The rearrangement joins TRBV5-1 to TRBJ2-1; TRBD1 is a possible D gene (6 bases). Trimming cost V 5 bases and J 6 bases, with 21 bases left between them. The CDR3 runs to 16 residues. Looked up from germline, CDR1 is SGHRS and CDR2 is YFSETQ. The CDR3 region is CASRFSPGQIRNEQFF. The CDR3 DNA follows: TGCGCCAGCAGATTTTCTCCGGGACAAATTCGCAATGAGCAGTTCTTC. Supplemented by reference TRBV5-1 and TRBJ2-1, the full variable domain reads KAGVTQTPRYLIKTRGQQVTLSCSPISGHRSVSWYQQTPGQGLQFLFEYFSETQRNKGNFPGRFSGRQFSNSRSEMNVSTLELGDSALYLCASRFSPGQIRNEQFFGPGTRLTVL.

This chain uses TRBV4-1 with TRBJ1-4, with TRBD1 matching 7 bases. This CDR3 has 13 amino acids. CDR1 is MGHRA and CDR2 is YSYEKL in the germline V gene. Trimming took 8 bases from V and 4 from J; bases not matched to a gene: 4. CDR3 region: CASGTEDNEKLFF. CDR3 DNA: TGCGCCAGCGGGACAGAAGATAATGAAAAACTGTTTTTT.

V is TRBV28 and J is TRBJ1-5, with D perhaps TRBD1 (6 bases). This CDR3 comprises 15 residues. With 5 bases removed from V and 7 bases from J, the gap between germline ends came to 18 bases. CDR1 is MDHEN and CDR2 is SYDVKM in the germline V gene. The CDR3 DNA reads as TGTGCCAGCAGTCCACCGGCCGGGACAAGACAGCCCCAGCATTTT. It codes for CASSPPAGTRQPQHF. Using reference TRBV28 and TRBJ1-5 for the parts outside the CDR3, the full variable domain is DVKVTQSSRYLVKRTGEKVFLECVQDMDHENMFWYRQDPGLGLRLIYFSYDVKMKEKGDIPEGYSVSREKKERFSLILESASTNQTSMYLCASSPPAGTRQPQHFGDGTRLSIL.

This clone was picked up a small number of times. The rearrangement links TRBV18 to TRBJ1-1; 8 nucleotides match TRBD1. Germline values: CDR1 KGHSH, CDR2 LQKENI. This CDR3 is built from 13 residues. The trim removed 6 bases at V and 4 bases at J, leaving 4 bases unmatched. CDR3 region: CASSPTGGTEAFF. The DNA for the CDR3 is TGTGCCAGCTCCCCCACAGGGGGCACTGAAGCTTTCTTT.

This clone was observed a few times. The same CDR3 also results from other DNA sequences found in this sample. The J gene is TRBJ1-4, the V gene TRBV14, with TRBD1 as a possible D gene (5 bases). CDR1 is SGHDN and CDR2 is FVKESK in the germline V gene. The CDR3 has 12 residues. V lost 5 bases, J lost 4 bases, and 5 bases lay in between. The CDR3 DNA reads as TGTGCCAGCAGCAGGGGTAATGAAAAACTGTTTTTT. It specifies CASSRGNEKLFF.

J is TRBJ1-5 and V is TRBV7-2; 8 bases align to TRBD1. Germline CDR1 reads SGHTA; CDR2 reads FQGNSA. This CDR3 has 15 residues. The V and J ends lost 6 bases and 1 base, in that order; junction bases with no gene match: 5. CDR3 in amino acids: CASSLDRASNQPQHF. The CDR3 DNA sequence: TGTGCCAGCAGTTTGGACAGGGCGAGCAATCAGCCCCAGCATTTT.

This clone appeared a few times. The gene calls are TRBV7-9 and TRBJ1-5, with D maybe TRBD1 (5 bases). V lost 4 bases to trimming and J lost 6 bases, with 16 bases between them. Germline V CDR1 and CDR2: SEHNR, FQNEAQ (reference sequence). The CDR3 has 15 residues. The CDR3 sequence: CASSSGQGGSQPQHF. DNA of the CDR3: TGTGCCAGCAGCTCAGGTCAGGGAGGCAGTCAGCCCCAGCATTTT.

J is TRBJ1-2 and V is TRBV10-3; 8 nucleotides match TRBD1. Germline values: CDR1 ENHRY, CDR2 SYGVKD. This CDR3 is 16 amino acids long. V lost 0 bases, J lost 2 bases, and 5 bases stayed unmatched. The CDR3 DNA is TGTGCCATCAGTGAGTCCCCAGGGGGCCTCAACTATGGCTACACCTTC. Amino acid sequence: CAISESPGGLNYGYTF.

This rearrangement joins TRBV5-6 to TRBJ1-4, with a weak D call TRBD1 (5 bases). The CDR3 totals 16 residues. Germline V gives CDR1 SGHDT, CDR2 YYEEEE. The V end was cut by 4 bases, the J end by 4 bases, with 17 bases between. As DNA, the CDR3 is TGTGCCAGCAGCCTGTATGGGGACGGACTTAATGAAAAACTGTTTTTT. The encoded protein is CASSLYGDGLNEKLFF.

The chain couples TRBV5-4 to TRBJ1-6; 7 bases agree with TRBD1. The V gene end was trimmed by 4 bases and the J gene end by 8 bases; junction bases not matched to a gene: 6. This CDR3 has 14 amino acids. Germline V gene sequence: CDR1 SGHNT, CDR2 YYREEE (reference sequence). CDR3 residues: CASSQWTGDSPLHF. Here the CDR3 DNA reads TGTGCCAGCAGCCAATGGACAGGAGATTCACCCCTCCACTTT.

V is TRBV2 and J is TRBJ2-2; 8 bases line up with TRBD1. Germline-derived CDR1 and CDR2 are SNHLY and FYNNEI. The CDR3 runs 15 residues. V lost 8 bases to trimming and J lost 0 bases; unmatched junction nucleotides: 5. The CDR3 DNA reads as TGTGCCAGCTCAAGGGACAGGACGAACACCGGGGAGCTGTTTTTT. Encoded protein: CASSRDRTNTGELFF.

This clone was recorded many times. This chain uses TRBV18 with TRBJ1-4; D gene ambiguous. There are 15 residues in the CDR3. Germline V lookup: CDR1 KGHSH, CDR2 LQKENI. Trimming stripped 0 bases from V and 8 bases from J, with 13 bases between. Here the CDR3 reads CASSPPAGFEEKLFF. The CDR3 DNA sequence: TGTGCCAGCTCACCACCGGCGGGATTTGAGGAAAAACTGTTTTTT.

The chain joins TRBV4-1 to TRBJ2-7; D not resolved. The germline V gene has CDR1 MGHRA and CDR2 YSYEKL. The CDR3 totals 14 residues. V was cut by 3 bases and J by 7 bases, with 16 bases left in between. CDR3 amino acids: CASSQGLLGKEQYF. The CDR3 nucleotides are TGCGCCAGCAGCCAGGGTTTATTAGGGAAAGAGCAGTACTTC.

This clone was counted at least ten times. The chain combines TRBV9 with TRBJ2-1; TRBD1 matches at 8 bases. The V segment lost 4 bases and the J segment 0 bases; nucleotides outside the gene matches: 6. CDR1 is SGDLS and CDR2 is YYNGEE in the germline V gene. The CDR3 consists of 16 residues. CDR3 loop: CASSTRQGSSYNEQFF. CDR3 bases: TGTGCCAGCAGCACCCGACAGGGGAGCTCCTACAATGAGCAGTTCTTC.

The rearrangement links TRBV30 to TRBJ1-2; 9 positions agree with TRBD1. This CDR3 comprises 12 residues. Germline loops: CDR1 GTSNPN, CDR2 SVGIG (reference sequence). In DNA, the CDR3 is TGTGCTTACCAACAGGGGGCTCGGGGCTACACCTTC. Amino acids: CAYQQGARGYTF.

This clone was found a few times. This sequence joins TRBV15 and TRBJ2-5; TRBD2 aligns across 7 bases. After removal of 1 base from V and 3 bases from J, the junction contained 11 bases not matched to a gene. This CDR3 is 17 amino acids long. The germline V gene encodes CDR1 LNHNV and CDR2 YYDKDF (reference sequence). CDR3 protein: CATSRAVVGGGKETQYF. The DNA for the CDR3 is TGTGCCACCAGCAGAGCGGTCGTGGGGGGAGGGAAAGAGACCCAGTACTTC.

This clone was picked up a small number of times. The chain recombines TRBV5-8 with TRBJ2-2, with 7 bases that match TRBD1. The CDR3 runs 15 residues. Trimming at V came to 4 bases and at J to 0 bases, leaving 3 bases not matched to a gene. Germline V gene data show CDR1 as SGHTS and CDR2 as YDEGEE. The CDR3 loop is CASSKTGTNTGELFF. The CDR3 bases are TGTGCCAGCAGCAAGACAGGGACGAACACCGGGGAGCTGTTTTTT.

There are a few counts of this clone. This chain connects TRBV14 to TRBJ1-1; a possible D gene is TRBD1 (5 bases). V lost 1 base and J lost 4, with 10 bases in between. The CDR3 consists of 14 residues. Germline CDR1 and CDR2: SGHDN and FVKESK. The DNA for the CDR3 is TGTGCCAGCAGCCAAGTCCGAGGGGCCACTGAAGCTTTCTTT. The encoded protein is CASSQVRGATEAFF. Filled out from reference TRBV14 and TRBJ1-1, the complete variable domain reads EAGVTQFPSHSVIEKGQTVTLRCDPISGHDNLYWYRRVMGKEIKFLLHFVKESKQDESGMPNNRFLAERTGGTYSTLKVQPAELEDSGVYFCASSQVRGATEAFFGQGTRLTVV.

This clone was seen a handful of times. This rearrangement joins TRBV11-2 to TRBJ2-7; maybe TRBD1 (6 bases). The CDR3 has 14 residues. Germline V gives CDR1 SGHAT, CDR2 FQNNGV. The ends were cut back, 3 bases at V and 7 bases at J, with 16 bases in the middle. The CDR3 nucleotides read TGTGCCAGCAGCTTCGGGGCAGGGGAAGAGGAGCAGTACTTC. Protein sequence: CASSFGAGEEEQYF.

Ten or more counts support this clone. This chain joins TRBV13 and TRBJ2-1, with TRBD2 identical over 7 bases. CDR1 PRHDT and CDR2 FYEKMQ come from the germline V gene (reference sequence). The V segment lost 4 bases and the J segment 5 bases; nucleotides outside the gene matches: 17. This CDR3 has 18 amino acids. The CDR3 loop reads CASSSGGRVAQRNNEQFF. The CDR3 DNA follows: TGTGCCAGCAGCTCGGGAGGCAGGGTGGCCCAACGTAACAATGAGCAGTTCTTC.

This chain joins TRBV10-1 and TRBJ2-1; D is uncertain. There are 13 residues in the CDR3. CDR1 and CDR2 from the germline V gene are WNHNN and SYGVQD (reference sequence). V lost 2 bases to trimming and J lost 9 bases, with 11 bases between them. CDR3 loop: CASSEGGPGEQFF. The CDR3 nucleotides are TGCGCCAGCAGTGAGGGTGGGCCGGGTGAGCAGTTCTTC.

This clone has a count of ten or more. The gene calls are TRBV7-2 and TRBJ2-3, with 7 nucleotides matching TRBD2. This CDR3 is 16 amino acids long. J lost 2 bases, V lost 2 bases, and 7 bases had no gene match. Germline CDR1 is SGHTA and CDR2 is FQGNSA. The chain's CDR3 is CASSLKASGSTDTQYF. As DNA, the CDR3 is TGTGCCAGCAGCTTAAAGGCTAGCGGTTCCACAGATACGCAGTATTTT.

The J gene is TRBJ2-3, the V gene TRBV19; no reliable D call. Germline V gene lookup returns CDR1 LNHDA and CDR2 SQIVND (reference sequence). CDR3 length: 12 residues. V lost 6 bases, J lost 7 bases, and 11 bases lay in between. CDR3 sequence (DNA): TGTGCCAGTAGCGCGCTTGGAAATACGCAGTATTTT. Encoded protein: CASSALGNTQYF.

This chain joins TRBV5-4 and TRBJ1-3; 8 bases match TRBD1. The CDR3 is made up of 15 amino acids. Trimming removed 2 bases from V and 3 bases from J; junction bases left unmatched: 4. Per the germline V gene, CDR1 is SGHNT and CDR2 is YYREEE (reference sequence). The CDR3 here is CASSFPGGGGNTIYF. The CDR3, as DNA: TGTGCCAGCAGCTTCCCAGGGGGCGGTGGAAACACCATATATTTT.

This clone showed up just a few times. V usage is TRBV13 and J usage is TRBJ2-5; 8 bases are shared with TRBD1. There are 15 residues in the CDR3. The germline V gene has CDR1 PRHDT and CDR2 FYEKMQ (reference sequence). Trimming took 5 bases from V and 4 from J; bases not matched to a gene: 9. The CDR3 sequence is CASSPGQGWRETQYF. In DNA, the CDR3 is TGTGCCAGCAGCCCCGGACAGGGATGGAGAGAGACCCAGTACTTC.